This T cell receptor beta chain was captured in a study of cytomegalovirus exposure and HLA in healthy donors. The study, taken as a whole, reports: Information on immune exposure was restricted to one variable (CMV serostatus).

Trimming left V 2 bases short and J 4 bases short, with 14 bases between. This CDR3 is built from 15 residues. Germline CDR1 is SGHVS and CDR2 is FQNEAQ. A remark on this clone: The antigen is not known.

Primers: 60 Vbeta forward and 13 Jbeta reverse. Here immunoSEQ multiplex PCR was the method, and the copy in TCRdb shows in-frame clones only, minus some. The data show about 190,000 clones, with around 79% seen just once and approximately 1.5% held by the top ten. The V call is TRBV7-8, the J call TRBJ1-1; maybe TRBD1 (6 bases). Sequenced material: PBMCs. The sequence was collected from a woman younger than 35 in good health and CMV-seronegative. CDR3 in amino acids: CASSLLRGGGTEAFF. In DNA, the CDR3 is TGTGCCAGCAGCTTATTGAGGGGAGGGGGCACTGAAGCTTTCTTT.